Listed below are T cell receptor beta chains from one sample, sequenced in a study of CD8 T cells in ankylosing spondylitis. TCRdb independently ran MiXCR on the 5' RACE reads; one entry per CDR3 protein. This sample has roughly 400,000 distinct CDR3 sequences, with about 22% found just once. The source material was blood, either unsorted or a sorted T cell fraction (not recorded which). The receptor source for this set is a male donor with ankylosing spondylitis. Both conserved end residues are part of each CDR3. A D gene is named only where the DNA matches it firmly. Clone size is given for some rows only: seen once, a few or many times, or a class if the clone is expanded.

j_call v_call d_call clone_size cdr3_aa
TRBJ2-7 TRBV7-2 . . CASSLVSRDEQYF
TRBJ2-3 TRBV18 . . CASSPPVFDTQYF
TRBJ1-1 TRBV7-8 . few CASSLQGPAGVSEAFF
TRBJ1-1 TRBV6-4 . few CASRVTENTEAFF
TRBJ1-1 TRBV10-3 . once CAISVRGEGDTEAFF
TRBJ1-2 TRBV7-2 . few CASSSRGGIYGYTF
TRBJ2-1 TRBV6-1 TRBD1 few CASMTGQGFDNEQFF
TRBJ2-3 TRBV24-1 TRBD1 . CATSDATGGFTDTQYF
TRBJ1-2 TRBV5-1 . . CASSLGTPNYGYTF
TRBJ2-7 TRBV20-1 . few CSAGGGEAYEQYF
TRBJ2-7 TRBV5-1 . few CASSLGGGLQGNYEQYF
TRBJ1-5 TRBV20-1 TRBD1 . CSATNWGTVGGQPQHF
TRBJ2-1 TRBV20-1 . . CSAEVGEGLPYNEQFF
TRBJ2-6 TRBV12-3/TRBV12-4 TRBD1 . CASSNRQGSNSGANVLTF
TRBJ2-2 TRBV4-1 TRBD2 few CASRRTSGYTGELFF
TRBJ1-5 TRBV19 TRBD1 few CASSWDSPRGAQHF
TRBJ2-3 TRBV7-8 . . CASSHRDRSTDTQYF
TRBJ2-7 TRBV6-2/TRBV6-3 . few CASSYSGRVEFYTSSYEQYF
TRBJ2-2 TRBV4-2 TRBD2 . CASSQESSGNTGELFF
TRBJ2-1 TRBV24-1 . many CATSDRREQFF
TRBJ2-5 TRBV15 . . CATSRGGIQETQYF
TRBJ2-3 TRBV9 . . CASSVGGTADTQYF
TRBJ2-1 TRBV16 . many CASSLRPGYNEQFF
TRBJ2-7 TRBV7-2 . few CASSLLANSYEQYF
TRBJ2-1 TRBV6-2/TRBV6-3 TRBD1 many CASRHIPGQRKSDEQFF
TRBJ2-3 TRBV13 . . CASSPPVGTQYF
TRBJ1-5 TRBV4-2 . . CASSQEVGAGNQPQHF
TRBJ2-7 TRBV28 . . CASSTRIVPYEQYF
TRBJ2-7 TRBV2 . many CASSEGPQQYF
TRBJ1-3 TRBV29-1 . . CSVALYSGNTIYF
TRBJ2-7 TRBV29-1 TRBD2 many CSVGGGAGYEQYF
TRBJ2-1 TRBV11-3 . many CASSLDAGWNEQFF
TRBJ2-4 TRBV20-1 . . CSALDEAGNIQYF
TRBJ2-1 TRBV13 TRBD2 . CASSLEGGGAANEQFF
TRBJ2-4 TRBV7-9 . . CASSHDSDANIQYF
TRBJ1-1 TRBV12-3/TRBV12-4 . . CASSLWGDSTEAFF
TRBJ1-5 TRBV4-1 . . CASSQPGRDINQPQHF
TRBJ2-7 TRBV20-1 . few CSAWGADYEQYF
TRBJ2-2 TRBV11-2 . . CASSLAGDRRTGELFF
TRBJ2-2 TRBV29-1 TRBD2 few CSVESPSGLNTGELFF
TRBJ1-1 TRBV28 . many CASSSTRTAEAFF
TRBJ2-7 TRBV5-1 TRBD2 . CASSASGGSYEQYF
TRBJ1-3 TRBV20-1 . . CSARGLVGNTIYF
TRBJ2-5 TRBV20-1 . . CSAHGTIETQYF
TRBJ2-2 TRBV12-3/TRBV12-4 . . CASSLMGELFF
TRBJ2-3 TRBV7-2 TRBD2 few CASTPGGRSTDTQYF
TRBJ2-2 TRBV5-1 . . CASSSTGSVGAGELFF
TRBJ2-1 TRBV28 TRBD2 . CASRLAGKHYNEQFF
TRBJ2-5 TRBV12-3/TRBV12-4 . few CASSFGLLEREETQYF
TRBJ2-2 TRBV6-2/TRBV6-3 . few CASRIPGRSTGELFF
TRBJ1-5 TRBV20-1 . many CSARGGLNQPQHF